This is a list of T cell receptor beta chains from one sample in a study of blood T cell repertoires in COVID-19. Sequencing used immunoSEQ multiplex PCR; TCRdb keeps in-frame clones, though not all of them. The sample lists tens of thousands of clones; over 80% were seen once. Sequencing input: peripheral blood. The receptor source for this set is a woman aged 55-70 years with acute or convalescent COVID-19. The CDR3 runs from the conserved cysteine through the conserved F or W. D genes are given only for firm matches. The size field is filled for only some rows; it gives once, few, many or a size class.

>-|TRBJ1-1|TRBV19|-
TGTGCCAGTAGAAGCCAGGGTGTGAGCACTGAAGCTTTCTTT
CASRSQGVSTEAFF
>-|TRBJ2-5|TRBV7-2|TRBD2
TGTGCCAGCAGCTCGGGTCCGGGACTAGCCGAGACCCAGTACTTC
CASSSGPGLAETQYF
>-|TRBJ1-1|TRBV7-2|-
TGTGCCAGCAGCTTATATGAACGGGACTTTAGGGCTTTCTTT
CASSLYERDFRAFF
>-|TRBJ1-1|TRBV19|-
TGTGCCAGTAGTTTGACAGGTCCTGAAGCTTTCTTT
CASSLTGPEAFF
>-|TRBJ2-5|TRBV6-2/TRBV6-3|TRBD1
TGTGCCAGCAGTCCAGGGGGCCGAGAGACCCAGTACTTC
CASSPGGRETQYF
>-|TRBJ1-5|TRBV20-1|-
TGCAGTGAATTCAGGGGTCAGCCCCAGCATTTT
CSEFRGQPQHF
>-|TRBJ2-5|TRBV2|TRBD2
TGTGCCAGCAGTACCGATAGCGGGCGGAAAGAGACCCAGTACTTC
CASSTDSGRKETQYF
>-|TRBJ1-2|TRBV14|TRBD1
TGTGCCAGCAGTAGGGGGCTTCCAGACTATGGCTACACCTTC
CASSRGLPDYGYTF
>-|TRBJ2-1|TRBV7-2|TRBD2
TGTGCCAGCAGCTTACGGCGGGGGAATGAGCAGTTCTTC
CASSLRRGNEQFF
>-|TRBJ1-5|TRBV29-1|-
TGCAGCGTTGGGGCACCCTCAGGTCCCCAGCATTTT
CSVGAPSGPQHF
>once|TRBJ1-5|TRBV14|-
TGTGCCAGCAGCCCGACAGTTTACAATCAGCCCCAGCATTTT
CASSPTVYNQPQHF
>once|TRBJ2-3|TRBV24-1|TRBD2
TGTGCCACCAGTGATGCTAGCGGGGGGGAACTGGCTACGCAGTATTTT
CATSDASGGELATQYF
>once|TRBJ1-4|TRBV7-9|TRBD1
TGTGCCAGCAGCTTAGCATCCGGGACAGTTAATGAAAAACTGTTTTTT
CASSLASGTVNEKLFF
>-|TRBJ2-7|TRBV7-8|TRBD1
TGTGCCAGCAGCTTATTGGGGACAGGGGCCTACGAGCAGTACTTC
CASSLLGTGAYEQYF
>-|TRBJ2-2|TRBV13|-
TGTGCCAGCAGCTTAGATATCCTTTCAGCCGGGGAGCTGTTTTTT
CASSLDILSAGELFF
>-|TRBJ2-5|TRBV2|TRBD2
TGTGCCAGCTCAGGTCTGACTAGCGGGAAGGGGGAGACCCAGTACTTC
CASSGLTSGKGETQYF
>-|TRBJ2-7|TRBV2|TRBD2
TGTGCCAGCAAGTCAGGGAATCTAGCGGGCGTATCCGTCTCCTACGAGCAGTACTTC
CASKSGNLAGVSVSYEQYF
>-|TRBJ2-2|TRBV12-2|-
TGTGCAAGTCGCTTCCTTACGGACAGGGGGTGCGGGGAGCTGTTTTTT
CASRFLTDRGCGELFF
>-|TRBJ2-5|TRBV10-1|-
TGCGCCAGCAGTGAAGACAGATTACAAGAGACCCAGTACTTC
CASSEDRLQETQYF
>-|TRBJ1-2|TRBV2|-
TGTGCCAGCAGTGTTAGGGGAGGTACTAACTATGGCTACACCTTC
CASSVRGGTNYGYTF
>once|TRBJ1-1|TRBV9|-
TGTGCCAGCAGCTCCGCGGCGGGCCTGAACACTGAAGCTTTCTTT
CASSSAAGLNTEAFF
>once|TRBJ2-1|TRBV6-5|-
TGTGCCAGCAGTTACTCCTCGACTAGTTACCTCAATGAGCAGTTCTTC
CASSYSSTSYLNEQFF
>once|TRBJ1-5|TRBV15|-
TGTGCCACCAGCAGAGATCGCGGTGCTGAGCCCCAGCATTTT
CATSRDRGAEPQHF
>-|TRBJ2-1|TRBV9|TRBD2
TGTGCCAGCAGCGTAGGAAGGACTAGCGGATTCGTATTATACAATGAGCAGTTCTTC
CASSVGRTSGFVLYNEQFF
>-|TRBJ1-1|TRBV14|TRBD1
TGTGCCAGCAGCCGAGGACAGGCGATGAACACTGAAGCTTTCTTT
CASSRGQAMNTEAFF
>-|TRBJ2-7|TRBV7-2|-
TGTGCCAGCAGCTTTTCGACAGGCCCAGGACGGGAGCAGTACTTC
CASSFSTGPGREQYF
>-|TRBJ2-1|TRBV7-9|TRBD2
TGTGCCAGCAGCACCTGGACTAGCGGGCTTTACAATGAGCAGTTCTTC
CASSTWTSGLYNEQFF
>few|TRBJ2-5|TRBV6-6|-
TGTGCCAGCAGCCCCGCAGTCCAAGAGACCCAGTACTTC
CASSPAVQETQYF
>-|TRBJ1-4|TRBV24-1|-
TGTGCCTCCGTATCGGGGGAAGTTCGCGAAAAACTGTTTTTT
CASVSGEVREKLFF
>-|TRBJ1-4|TRBV7-2|TRBD1
TGTGCCAGCAGCTCGGACAGGGTAAATGAAAAACTGTTTTTT
CASSSDRVNEKLFF